This T cell receptor (beta chain) was recorded in a study of T cells after yellow fever vaccination. MiXCR was run by TCRdb on the 5' RACE reads, yielding one entry per CDR3 protein. Of about 170,000 distinct CDR3 sequences in the sample, about 6% were seen once. Losses at the gene ends were 1 base for V and 4 bases for J; bases not matched to a gene: 7. CDR3 length: 16 amino acids. The germline gives CDR1 DFQATT, CDR2 SNEGSKA (reference sequence). The gene calls are TRBV20-1 and TRBJ2-1, with 10 bases that match TRBD2. The clonotype was recovered from a young man who received the YFV17D yellow fever vaccine. The sample in question was CD4+ T cells sorted from PBMCs, obtained on the day of the first yellow fever vaccination. The CDR3 loop is CSARGLAGGGYNEQFF. CDR3 nucleotides: TGCAGTGCTAGAGGATTAGCGGGGGGCGGGTACAATGAGCAGTTCTTC.